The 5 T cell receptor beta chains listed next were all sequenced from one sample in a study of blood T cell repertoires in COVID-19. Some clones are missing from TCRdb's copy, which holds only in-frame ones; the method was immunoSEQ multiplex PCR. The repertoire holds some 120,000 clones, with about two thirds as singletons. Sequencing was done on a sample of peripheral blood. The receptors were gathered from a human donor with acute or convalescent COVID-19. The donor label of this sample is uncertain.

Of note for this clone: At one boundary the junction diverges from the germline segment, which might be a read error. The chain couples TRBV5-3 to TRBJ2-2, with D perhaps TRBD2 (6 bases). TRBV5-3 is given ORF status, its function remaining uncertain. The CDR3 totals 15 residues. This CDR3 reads CARSLVRGVHRGAVF. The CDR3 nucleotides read TGTGCCAGAAGCTTGGTTCGCGGGGTGCACCGGGGAGCTGTTTTT.

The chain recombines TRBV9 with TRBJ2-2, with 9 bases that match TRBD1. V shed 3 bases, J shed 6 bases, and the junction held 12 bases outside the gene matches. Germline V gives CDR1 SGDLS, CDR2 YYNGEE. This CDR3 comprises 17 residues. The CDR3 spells CASSAVTGTGRPGELFF. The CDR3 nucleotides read TGTGCCAGCAGCGCCGTCACCGGGACAGGGAGGCCCGGGGAGCTGTTTTTT.

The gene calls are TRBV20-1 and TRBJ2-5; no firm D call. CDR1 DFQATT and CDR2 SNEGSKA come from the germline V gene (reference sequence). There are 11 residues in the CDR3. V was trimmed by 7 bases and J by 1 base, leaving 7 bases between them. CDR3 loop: CSVAPQETQYF. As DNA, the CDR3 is TGCAGTGTAGCCCCCCAAGAGACCCAGTACTTC.

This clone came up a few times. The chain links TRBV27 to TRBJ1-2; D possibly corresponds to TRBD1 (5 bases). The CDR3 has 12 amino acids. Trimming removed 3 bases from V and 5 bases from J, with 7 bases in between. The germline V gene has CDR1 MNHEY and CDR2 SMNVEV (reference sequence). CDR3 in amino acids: CASSLQGYGYTF. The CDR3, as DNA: TGTGCCAGCAGTTTGCAGGGTTATGGCTACACCTTC.

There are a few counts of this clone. The CDR3 loop reads CSASGAQLSQETQYF. The CDR3 coding sequence is TGCAGTGCTAGTGGTGCCCAGTTATCGCAAGAGACCCAGTACTTC. The chain has TRBV20-1 and TRBJ2-5; D is unresolved. Germline CDR1 is DFQATT and CDR2 is SNEGSKA (reference sequence). Trimming removed 3 bases at V and 2 bases at J, with 16 bases between. The CDR3 runs 15 residues.